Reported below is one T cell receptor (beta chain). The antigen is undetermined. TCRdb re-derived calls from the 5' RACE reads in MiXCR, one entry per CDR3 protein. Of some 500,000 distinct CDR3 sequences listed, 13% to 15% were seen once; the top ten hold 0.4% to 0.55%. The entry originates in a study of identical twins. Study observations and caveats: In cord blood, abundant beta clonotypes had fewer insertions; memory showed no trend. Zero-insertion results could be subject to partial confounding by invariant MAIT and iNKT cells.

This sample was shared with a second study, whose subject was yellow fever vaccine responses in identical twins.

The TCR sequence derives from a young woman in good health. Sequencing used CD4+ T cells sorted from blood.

The chain's CDR3 is CASSQDNGPWEPQHF. In DNA, the CDR3 is TGTGCCAGCAGCCAAGATAATGGGCCGTGGGAGCCCCAGCATTTT. The chain recombines TRBV3-1 with TRBJ1-5; D remains unclear. Per the germline V gene, CDR1 is LGHDT and CDR2 is YNNKEL (reference sequence). V was trimmed by 0 bases and J by 8 bases, leaving 14 bases between them. The CDR3 runs 15 residues.